The source of this T cell receptor (beta chain) is a study of blood T cell repertoires in COVID-19. Germline lookup yields CDR1 MDHEN and CDR2 SYDVKM. The CDR3 extends over 15 amino acids. The V end was cut by 2 bases, the J end by 6 bases, with 16 bases between. TCRdb's copy holds only in-frame clones and misses some; the assay was immunoSEQ multiplex PCR. The sample consists of tens of thousands of clones, about 82% of them appearing once. Sequenced sample: peripheral blood. The sequence came from a human donor in a cohort sampled during active COVID-19. The genes are TRBV28 and TRBJ1-1; D is possibly TRBD1 (6 bases). The CDR3 loop is CASSLTGRGYAEAFF. The CDR3 nucleotides read TGTGCCAGCAGTTTAACGGGCAGGGGTTACGCTGAAGCTTTCTTT.